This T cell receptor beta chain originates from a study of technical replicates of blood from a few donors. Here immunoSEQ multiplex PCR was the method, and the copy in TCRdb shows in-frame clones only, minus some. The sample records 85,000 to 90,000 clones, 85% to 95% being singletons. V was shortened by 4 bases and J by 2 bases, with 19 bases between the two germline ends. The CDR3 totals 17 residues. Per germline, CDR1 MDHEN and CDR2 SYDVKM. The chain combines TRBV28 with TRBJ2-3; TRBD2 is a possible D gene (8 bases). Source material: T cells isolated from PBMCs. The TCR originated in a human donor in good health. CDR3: CASSWKYSGTVTDTQYF. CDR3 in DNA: TGTGCCAGCAGTTGGAAATATAGCGGGACAGTCACAGATACGCAGTATTTT. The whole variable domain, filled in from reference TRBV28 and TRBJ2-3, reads DVKVTQSSRYLVKRTGEKVFLECVQDMDHENMFWYRQDPGLGLRLIYFSYDVKMKEKGDIPEGYSVSREKKERFSLILESASTNQTSMYLCASSWKYSGTVTDTQYFGPGTRLTVL.